This TCR beta chain was recovered during a study of identical twins. The study's findings and limits: Potential partial confounding of zero-insertion analyses by invariant MAIT and iNKT cells was noted.

CDR3 length: 14 residues. Between the trimmed V and J ends, which lost 4 bases and 2 bases, there was a span of 10 bases. CDR1 and CDR2 (germline): SEHNR, FQNEAQ (reference sequence). TCRdb independently ran MiXCR on the 5' RACE reads; one entry per CDR3 protein. The sample lists about 530,000 distinct CDR3 sequences, about 15% occurring once. A word on this clonotype: The antigen remains undetermined.

Another study also made use of these data, one on yellow fever vaccine responses in identical twins.

The sequenced sample consisted of CD4+ T cells sorted from blood. The V and J genes are TRBV7-9 and TRBJ2-3; D is unclear. The sequence derives from a woman aged 18-30 years in good health. The CDR3 here is CASSSLWLTDTQYF. The CDR3 nucleotides are TGTGCCAGCAGCTCCCTGTGGCTCACAGATACGCAGTATTTT.